A single sample is the source of the 32 T cell receptor beta chains below, sequenced in a study of T cell responses to AZD1222 COVID-19 vaccine. Assay: immunoSEQ multiplex PCR; the TCRdb copy retains only in-frame clones and omits some. The sample holds roughly 150,000 clones, 80% to 95% seen once. The sample in question was peripheral blood, obtained on day 0 of AZD1222 vaccination. These receptors came from an adult in good health.

The gene calls are TRBV7-2 and TRBJ1-2; D perhaps matches TRBD1 (6 bases). The CDR3 runs to 13 residues. The V end was cut by 5 bases, the J end by 6 bases, with 13 bases between. Germline V gene sequence: CDR1 SGHTA, CDR2 FQGNSA. CDR3 protein: CASSPTGNHGYTF. The CDR3 region has the DNA TGTGCCAGCAGCCCCACAGGGAACCATGGCTACACCTTC.

V gene TRBV28 combines with J gene TRBJ2-2; 7 bases align to TRBD2. Germline V CDR1 and CDR2: MDHEN, SYDVKM. There are 14 residues in the CDR3. The junction had 7 bases not matched to a gene; V was cut back by 10 bases and J by 2 bases. This CDR3 reads CATGGLRNTGELFF. The CDR3, as DNA: TGTGCCACGGGGGGTCTCAGAAACACCGGGGAGCTGTTTTTT.

This chain joins TRBV27 and TRBJ1-3; perhaps TRBD1 as D (6 bases). V lost 2 bases and J lost 2, with 10 bases in between. Looked up from germline, CDR1 is MNHEY and CDR2 is SMNVEV (reference sequence). CDR3 length: 15 residues. The CDR3 sequence is CASSLSGGTGNTIYF. The CDR3 nucleotides read TGTGCCAGCAGTTTAAGTGGGGGCACTGGAAACACCATATATTTT.

The chain is built from TRBV2 and TRBJ1-1; 7 nucleotides agree with TRBD1. The CDR3 is 14 residues long. V gave up 1 base and J gave up 1 base; unmatched junction bases: 0. Germline-derived CDR1 and CDR2 are SNHLY and FYNNEI. The CDR3 sequence is CASSEEGANTEAFF. In nucleotides, the CDR3 is TGTGCCAGCAGTGAAGAGGGGGCGAACACTGAAGCTTTCTTT.

The V and J genes are TRBV30 and TRBJ1-1, with TRBD1 matching over 7 bases. Germline CDR1 reads GTSNPN; CDR2 reads SVGIG (reference sequence). The trim removed 1 base at V and 12 bases at J, leaving 5 bases unmatched. CDR3 length: 11 amino acids. The CDR3 region is CAWSAGGWTFF. In DNA form, the CDR3 reads TGTGCCTGGAGTGCAGGGGGATGGACTTTCTTT.

This clone was counted between two and nine times. This rearrangement joins TRBV11-2 to TRBJ1-3; 10 bases map to TRBD1. Trimming took 1 base from V and 1 from J; bases not matched to a gene: 7. Germline CDR1 and CDR2: SGHAT and FQNNGV. The length of the CDR3 is 18 residues. The CDR3 nucleotides read TGTGCCAGCAGCTTAGGACAGGGGGCGCCAAGATCTGGAAACACCATATATTTT. Its translation is CASSLGQGAPRSGNTIYF.

The rearrangement joins TRBV6-5 to TRBJ2-6; no clear D. With 6 bases removed from V and 4 bases from J, the gap between germline ends came to 7 bases. The CDR3 loop spans 13 amino acids. Germline lookup yields CDR1 MNHEY and CDR2 SVGAGI. The CDR3 DNA follows: TGTGCCAGCAGGGTGACCGGGGCCAACGTCCTGACTTTC. As protein: CASRVTGANVLTF.

The V and J genes are TRBV5-6 and TRBJ1-4; 9 bases agree with TRBD1. The CDR3 contains 16 residues. J was trimmed by 6 bases and V by 4 bases; bases with no gene match: 10. Germline assignment: CDR1 SGHDT and CDR2 YYEEEE. The CDR3: CASSRGTGGADEKLFF. The CDR3 region has the DNA TGTGCCAGCAGCCGGGGAACAGGGGGCGCGGATGAAAAACTGTTTTTT. Variable domain in full (rest from reference TRBV5-6 and TRBJ1-4): DAGVTQSPTHLIKTRGQQVTLRCSPKSGHDTVSWYQQALGQGPQFIFQYYEEEERQRGNFPDRFSGHQFPNYSSELNVNALLLGDSALYLCASSRGTGGADEKLFFGSGTQLSVL.

The chain combines TRBV2 with TRBJ1-4; D unresolved. V lost 4 bases and J 4 bases, leaving 10 bases between the germline ends. Germline CDR1 SNHLY, CDR2 FYNNEI. The CDR3 has 14 residues. CDR3 amino acids: CASSVSGVNEKLFF. DNA for the CDR3: TGTGCCAGCAGTGTTTCGGGAGTTAATGAAAAACTGTTTTTT.

This clone came up once. The rearrangement uses TRBV28 and TRBJ1-1, with no clear D. This CDR3 contains 13 residues. Per germline, CDR1 MDHEN and CDR2 SYDVKM. Trimming shortened V by 2 bases and J by 1 base, and 5 bases separated the two germline ends. The CDR3 bases are TGTGCCAGCAGTTTAAAAGAGAACACTGAAGCTTTCTTT. As protein: CASSLKENTEAFF. Using reference TRBV28 and TRBJ1-1 for the parts outside the CDR3, the full variable domain is DVKVTQSSRYLVKRTGEKVFLECVQDMDHENMFWYRQDPGLGLRLIYFSYDVKMKEKGDIPEGYSVSREKKERFSLILESASTNQTSMYLCASSLKENTEAFFGQGTRLTVV.

The chain employs TRBV19 and TRBJ2-7, with 11 bases identical to TRBD2. The CDR3 has 19 amino acids. Per germline, CDR1 LNHDA and CDR2 SQIVND (reference sequence). V lost 5 bases to trimming and J lost 3 bases; unmatched junction nucleotides: 18. CDR3 in amino acids: CASSSIREGGTSGYYEQYF. CDR3 nucleotide sequence: TGTGCCAGTAGTTCTATCCGTGAGGGGGGGACTAGCGGATACTACGAGCAGTACTTC.

The chain links TRBV19 to TRBJ2-1, with D maybe TRBD2 (5 bases). The V and J ends lost 1 base and 8 bases respectively, with 12 bases between them. The CDR3 is 14 residues long. Germline loops: CDR1 LNHDA, CDR2 SQIVND (reference sequence). The CDR3 DNA reads TGTGCCAGTAGTATAGTAGCGCTTAGCCATGAGCAGTTCTTC. As protein: CASSIVALSHEQFF.

The V call is TRBV6-6, the J call TRBJ2-7; D is unclear. This CDR3 is built from 13 residues. Deletions cut 4 bases from V and 4 bases from J, with 11 bases between. Germline V gene data show CDR1 as MNHNY and CDR2 as SVGAGI (reference sequence). CDR3 amino acids: CASSLQKSYEQYF. CDR3 coding DNA: TGTGCCAGCAGTTTACAGAAGTCTTACGAGCAGTACTTC.

The rearrangement links TRBV7-2 to TRBJ2-3, with 11 bases that match TRBD2. The CDR3 has 18 residues. The germline CDR1 and CDR2 sequences are SGHTA and FQGNSA. V trimming: 5 bases; J trimming: 2 bases; junction bases outside the gene matches: 12. DNA of the CDR3: TGTGCCAGCAGCCCGAAGGTACTAGCGGGGGCTCTCACAGATACGCAGTATTTT. Translating gives CASSPKVLAGALTDTQYF.

The CDR3 protein is CATSPQGGARGEQYF. Written as DNA, the CDR3 is TGTGCCACCAGCCCTCAGGGAGGGGCCAGGGGGGAGCAGTACTTC. The V gene is TRBV15, the J gene TRBJ2-7; D tentatively fits TRBD1 or TRBD2 (7 bases each). Looked up from germline, CDR1 is LNHNV and CDR2 is YYDKDF (reference sequence). V was shortened by 5 bases and J by 7 bases, with 21 bases between the two germline ends. The CDR3 runs to 15 residues.

This chain uses TRBV5-1 with TRBJ2-3; TRBD2 agrees at 16 bases. There are 16 residues in the CDR3. The ends lost 4 bases at V and 6 bases at J; junction bases unmatched: 5. Germline V gives CDR1 SGHRS, CDR2 YFSETQ. The CDR3 sequence: CASSQGLAGGTDTQYF. The CDR3 DNA reads TGCGCCAGCAGCCAGGGACTAGCGGGGGGGACGGATACGCAGTATTTT.

The V call is TRBV7-2, the J call TRBJ1-5; D is uncertain. Trimming cost V 0 bases and J 6 bases, with 6 bases left between them. The CDR3 covers 13 residues. Germline CDR1 and CDR2: SGHTA and FQGNSA. For the CDR3, the DNA is TGTGCCAGCAGCTTAGCCGGATCTCAGCCCCAGCATTTT. Its protein product is CASSLAGSQPQHF.

The DNA of the CDR3 is TGTGCCAGCAGCTCGCGGGACAGGGAAAATTCACCCCTCCACTTT. Its translation is CASSSRDRENSPLHF. The V gene is TRBV9, the J gene TRBJ1-6, with TRBD1 matching 9 bases. This CDR3 is 15 amino acids long. Trimming cost V 4 bases and J 7 bases; bases outside gene matches: 6. Germline V gives CDR1 SGDLS, CDR2 YYNGEE. Using reference TRBV9 and TRBJ1-6 for the parts outside the CDR3, the full variable domain is DSGVTQTPKHLITATGQRVTLRCSPRSGDLSVYWYQQSLDQGLQFLIQYYNGEERAKGNILERFSAQQFPDLHSELNLSSLELGDSALYFCASSSRDRENSPLHFGNGTRLTVT.

This clone was recorded once. The chain employs TRBV30 and TRBJ2-1; TRBD2 matches at 14 bases. The ends lost 3 bases at V and 1 base at J; junction bases unmatched: 11. The CDR3 loop spans 19 amino acids. Per germline, CDR1 GTSNPN and CDR2 SVGIG (reference sequence). CDR3 in amino acids: CAWRGGLAGGRRSYNEQFF. CDR3 in DNA: TGTGCCTGGAGAGGTGGACTAGCGGGAGGTCGCAGATCCTACAATGAGCAGTTCTTC.

The gene calls are TRBV19 and TRBJ2-3, with D hard to call. Germline lookup yields CDR1 LNHDA and CDR2 SQIVND (reference sequence). CDR3 length: 11 amino acids. V dropped 4 bases and J dropped 3 bases, with 2 bases sitting between them. The CDR3 coding sequence is TGTGCCAGTAGTAGGACAGATACGCAGTATTTT. As protein: CASSRTDTQYF. Full variable domain (remainder filled in from reference TRBV19 and TRBJ2-3): DGGITQSPKYLFRKEGQNVTLSCEQNLNHDAMYWYRQDPGQGLRLIYYSQIVNDFQKGDIAEGYSVSREKKESFPLTVTSAQKNPTAFYLCASSRTDTQYFGPGTRLTVL.

The chain is built from TRBV4-1 and TRBJ1-1; a weak D match, TRBD1 (6 bases). This CDR3 has 17 amino acids. Germline V gene sequence: CDR1 MGHRA, CDR2 YSYEKL. With 0 bases removed from V and 4 bases from J, the gap between germline ends came to 18 bases. CDR3 nucleotides: TGCGCCAGCAGCCAAGATCATAACGGACAGCTGAGCACTGAAGCTTTCTTT. Its translation: CASSQDHNGQLSTEAFF.

V usage is TRBV28 and J usage is TRBJ1-3, with no clear D. This CDR3 has 13 amino acids. The V end was cut by 3 bases, the J end by 3 bases, with 6 bases between. Germline CDR1 reads MDHEN; CDR2 reads SYDVKM. The CDR3 sequence: CASSFADGNTIYF. CDR3 coding DNA: TGTGCCAGCAGTTTCGCGGATGGAAACACCATATATTTT.

J is TRBJ2-7 and V is TRBV5-1, with 11 bases matching TRBD1. Germline values: CDR1 SGHRS, CDR2 YFSETQ. Germline trimming cut 3 bases from V and 1 base from J; bases unmatched to any gene: 6. The CDR3 runs 16 residues. The CDR3 spells CASSYGQGAKSYEQYF. DNA for the CDR3: TGCGCCAGCAGCTACGGACAGGGGGCGAAATCCTACGAGCAGTACTTC.

The gene calls are TRBV24-1 and TRBJ2-1; maybe TRBD1 (6 bases). The CDR3 length is 16 residues. Germline V gene data show CDR1 as KGHDR and CDR2 as SFDVKD. V shed 2 bases and J shed 4 bases, with 14 bases lying between them. The DNA for the CDR3 is TGTGCCACCAGTGATTCATCCAGGGGAGATTACAATGAGCAGTTCTTC. Amino acid sequence: CATSDSSRGDYNEQFF.

The J gene is TRBJ2-2, the V gene TRBV6-5, with unresolved D. CDR1 is MNHEY, CDR2 SVGAGI, per germline. V lost 6 bases and J lost 9, with 5 bases in between. CDR3 length equals 10 residues. CDR3 loop: CASSLRELFF. The CDR3, as DNA: TGTGCCAGCAGCCTCAGGGAGCTGTTTTTT.

This sequence joins TRBV29-1 and TRBJ2-5; 10 nucleotides line up with TRBD1. The germline CDR1 and CDR2 sequences are SQVTM and ANQGSEA. V lost 1 base, J lost 1 base, and 6 bases stayed unmatched. This CDR3 has 16 residues. CDR3 sequence reads: CSVEGGDRGPQETQYF. CDR3 bases: TGCAGCGTTGAAGGAGGGGACAGGGGCCCCCAAGAGACCCAGTACTTC.

As regards this clone: One junction end does not reproduce the germline sequence, and a read error may be involved. The chain has TRBV7-7 and TRBJ2-2, with D hard to call. The CDR3 loop spans 13 amino acids. Germline CDR1 SSHAT, CDR2 FNYEAQ (reference sequence). The CDR3 sequence: CASSFTQTGELFF. CDR3 nucleotides: TGTGCTAGCAGCTTCACACAGACCGGGGAGCTGTTTTTT.

V and J are TRBV20-1 and TRBJ2-5, with a possible D match to TRBD2 (5 bases). CDR1 and CDR2 from the germline V gene are DFQATT and SNEGSKA (reference sequence). The CDR3 is 15 residues long. Trimming removed 3 bases at V and 3 bases at J, with 17 bases between. This CDR3 reads CSASPPTGVEETQYF. The CDR3 DNA follows: TGCAGTGCTAGTCCCCCTACCGGGGTAGAAGAGACCCAGTACTTC.

The genes are TRBV24-1 and TRBJ2-1; 8 bases align to TRBD2. V was clipped by 4 bases and J by 4 bases; unmatched bases: 8. CDR3 size: 16 residues. Germline CDR1 reads KGHDR; CDR2 reads SFDVKD. In DNA form, the CDR3 reads TGTGCCACCAGTGAGGGTGTGTCTAGCGGGTACAATGAGCAGTTCTTC. Protein: CATSEGVSSGYNEQFF.

CDR3 loop: CASSARLAPSYNEQFF. The CDR3 DNA reads TGTGCCAGCAGTGCACGACTAGCGCCCTCCTACAATGAGCAGTTCTTC. The genes are TRBV6-2 or TRBV6-3 and TRBJ2-1; 8 positions match TRBD2. V was clipped by 5 bases and J by 0 bases; unmatched bases: 6. This CDR3 region has 16 residues. Germline-derived CDR1 and CDR2 are MNHEY and SVGEGT.

CDR3 region: CASSLAVTGTGNTIYF. Here the CDR3 DNA reads TGTGCCAGCAGCTTAGCGGTGACAGGGACGGGAAACACCATATATTTT. The chain links TRBV7-2 to TRBJ1-3, with 7 bases that match TRBD1. Trimming took 0 bases from V and 4 from J; bases not matched to a gene: 6. This CDR3 comprises 16 residues. In germline, CDR1 is SGHTA, CDR2 FQGNSA.

J is TRBJ2-1 and V is TRBV28; tentative D call: TRBD2 (7 bases). The ends were cut back, 6 bases at V and 0 bases at J, with 12 bases in the middle. This CDR3 region has 15 residues. Germline V gene lookup returns CDR1 MDHEN and CDR2 SYDVKM. The CDR3 DNA reads TGTGCCAGCAGGGAGGGGGGGAGCTCCTACAATGAGCAGTTCTTC. The encoded protein is CASREGGSSYNEQFF.